The 15 T cell receptor beta chains given below trace back to one sample, sequenced in a study of blood T cells in healthy people across ages. The second PCR ran about 6 to 12 cycles with a sample-barcoded 5' primer and J-beta primers. TCRdb ran MiXCR on the 5' RACE reads and lists one entry per CDR3 protein. This repertoire shows approximately 1.5 million distinct CDR3 sequences, roughly 30% found once; its top ten account for around 11%. Material: blood. All receptors come from a woman between 25 and 40 years old in good health.

This clonotype was seen only a few times. The V gene is TRBV12-3 or TRBV12-4, the J gene TRBJ2-1; either TRBD1 or TRBD2 may supply D (5 bases each). This CDR3 has 16 amino acids. V lost 6 bases, J lost 0 bases, and 15 bases lay in between. CDR3 residues: CASRGVRVSSYNEQFF. CDR3 DNA: TGTGCCAGCAGGGGGGTGCGAGTCAGCTCCTACAATGAGCAGTTCTTC.

The sample holds a few counts of this clonotype. The CDR3 region is CASNLAGVEQYF. Written as DNA, the CDR3 is TGTGCCAGCAATTTAGCGGGAGTGGAGCAGTACTTC. The chain recombines TRBV2 with TRBJ2-7; 9 positions agree with TRBD2. V shed 7 bases and J 7 bases; nucleotides not matched to a gene: 5. The CDR3 runs 12 residues. Germline V gene data show CDR1 as SNHLY and CDR2 as FYNNEI.

Comments on this clonotype: The junction and the germline gene differ at one end; a read error may be behind it. The chain couples TRBV4-2 to TRBJ2-3; D gene unclear. Germline V gene lookup returns CDR1 LGHNA and CDR2 YNFKEQ. CDR3 length equals 14 residues. The chain's CDR3 is CVSRPSPSSDTQYF. CDR3 in DNA: TGTGTCAGCAGGCCAAGCCCATCCAGCGATACGCAGTATTTT.

The chain couples TRBV20-1 to TRBJ1-1; D is perhaps TRBD1 (5 bases). The germline V gene encodes CDR1 DFQATT and CDR2 SNEGSKA (reference sequence). The CDR3 is 13 residues long. The germline V and J ends were trimmed by 5 bases and 5 bases, with 15 bases remaining between them. The DNA of the CDR3 is TGCAGTGCTCCCTTCGGGGGAAGGACTGAAGCTTTCTTT. Its translation: CSAPFGGRTEAFF.

There are a few counts of this clonotype. The chain couples TRBV7-8 to TRBJ2-7; tentative D call: TRBD1 (5 bases). V was trimmed by 1 base and J by 7 bases, leaving 11 bases between them. Germline-derived CDR1 and CDR2 are SGHVS and FQNEAQ. The CDR3 is made up of 13 amino acids. The CDR3 here is CASSLEGNGEQYF. In DNA, the CDR3 is TGTGCCAGCAGCTTAGAGGGGAATGGAGAGCAGTACTTC.

The table lists this clonotype with a few counts. This chain links TRBV20-1 with TRBJ2-3; perhaps D is TRBD1 or TRBD2 (5 bases each). Trimming left V 4 bases short and J 0 bases short, with 17 bases between. The CDR3 consists of 16 residues. CDR1 is DFQATT, CDR2 SNEGSKA, per germline (reference sequence). The CDR3 DNA reads as TGCAGTGCTACGGGGTCCATAGGACACAGCACAGATACGCAGTATTTT. Translation gives CSATGSIGHSTDTQYF.

This clonotype was counted only a few times. This chain links TRBV19 with TRBJ2-1; D might be TRBD1 or TRBD2, each matching 5 bases. This CDR3 has 20 residues. The V end lost 7 bases, the J end lost 5 bases, and 33 bases lay between the germline ends. Germline lookup yields CDR1 LNHDA and CDR2 SQIVND (reference sequence). CDR3 bases: TGTGCCAGTAAATCGGCAGGGTACAAGGACACACACGGCGGGCACAATGAGCAGTTCTTC. Translated: CASKSAGYKDTHGGHNEQFF.

This clonotype was counted between two and nine times. The J gene is TRBJ2-4, the V gene TRBV2; 8 bases match TRBD2. This CDR3 has 17 amino acids. V dropped 7 bases and J dropped 1; count of bases not matched to a gene: 12. The germline V gene encodes CDR1 SNHLY and CDR2 FYNNEI. CDR3 sequence reads: CASTASGPPGAKNIQYF. CDR3 DNA sequence: TGTGCCAGCACGGCTAGCGGGCCCCCCGGGGCCAAAAACATTCAGTACTTC.

The chain joins TRBV10-3 to TRBJ1-1, with 7 bases that match TRBD1. The CDR3 loop spans 19 amino acids. V lost 0 bases to trimming and J lost 0 bases; unmatched junction nucleotides: 13. Germline CDR1 is ENHRY and CDR2 is SYGVKD. CDR3 coding DNA: TGTGCCATCAGTGAGTCAAGGGGCAGGGGGGGAACCATGAACACTGAAGCTTTCTTT. This translates into CAISESRGRGGTMNTEAFF.

The CDR3 DNA sequence: TGTGCCAGCAGCGTAGAGGGTAAAGGGGGCCTCCTCACAGATACGCAGTATTTT. It yields the protein CASSVEGKGGLLTDTQYF. The chain has TRBV9 and TRBJ2-3; TRBD1 agrees at 7 bases. This CDR3 comprises 18 residues. V shed 0 bases, J shed 2 bases, and the junction held 12 bases outside the gene matches. Germline CDR1 and CDR2: SGDLS and YYNGEE.

This clonotype was detected ten times or more. The chain carries TRBV4-1 and TRBJ2-1, with 12 bases aligning to TRBD2. CDR1 and CDR2 (germline): MGHRA, YSYEKL. V dropped 2 bases and J dropped 7; count of bases not matched to a gene: 15. The CDR3 sequence is 19 residues long. The CDR3 bases are TGCGCCAGCAGCCAAAAAAGGGGGGATCTAGCGGGAGGGGGTAATGAGCAGTTCTTC. Translated: CASSQKRGDLAGGGNEQFF.

This clonotype was picked up a small number of times. This rearrangement joins TRBV9 to TRBJ2-5; the match to TRBD2 covers 7 bases. V shed 0 bases, J shed 4 bases, and the junction held 6 bases outside the gene matches. Germline lookup yields CDR1 SGDLS and CDR2 YYNGEE. The CDR3 contains 15 residues. CDR3 in amino acids: CASSVVGGKVETQYF. The CDR3, as DNA: TGTGCCAGCAGCGTAGTGGGGGGGAAGGTAGAGACCCAGTACTTC.

The V call is TRBV28, the J call TRBJ2-7, with D perhaps matching TRBD2 (5 bases). The germline CDR1 and CDR2 sequences are MDHEN and SYDVKM. This CDR3 spans 14 amino acids. V was cut by 8 bases and J by 4 bases, with 18 bases left in between. DNA of the CDR3: TGTGCCAGCTCCCGAGGGTGGAGTCCATACGAGCAGTACTTC. Its translation: CASSRGWSPYEQYF.

A few counts support this clonotype. The CDR3 coding sequence is TGTGCCAGCAGCTTACTATTAGCGGGGGACTCCTACAATGAGCAGTTCTTC. This codes for CASSLLLAGDSYNEQFF. The rearrangement links TRBV5-5 to TRBJ2-1, with 9 bases lining up with TRBD2. The J segment lost 0 bases and the V segment lost 2 bases, leaving 6 bases of the junction unmatched. The CDR3 loop spans 17 amino acids. The germline gives CDR1 SGHKS, CDR2 YYEKEE (reference sequence).

This clonotype was seen only a few times. V gene TRBV9 combines with J gene TRBJ2-7, with D possibly TRBD1 on 6 matching bases. V lost 0 bases to trimming and J lost 3 bases, with 13 bases between them. The CDR3 consists of 15 residues. CDR1 is SGDLS, CDR2 YYNGEE, per germline. DNA for the CDR3: TGTGCCAGCAGCGTAGATGGGACACGTAACTACGAGCAGTACTTC. Encoded protein: CASSVDGTRNYEQYF.